This passage covers 25 T cell receptor beta chains from one sample sequenced in a study of blood T cells in healthy people across ages. A sample-barcoded 5' primer and a J-beta primer mix were used in a second PCR of about 6 to 12 cycles. A single record per CDR3 protein comes from TCRdb applying MiXCR to the 5' RACE reads. Of a few hundred thousand distinct CDR3 sequences listed, 25% to 30% are singletons. Source material: blood. The receptors originated from a woman between 65 and 79 years old in good health.

V usage is TRBV7-2 and J usage is TRBJ1-1, with D maybe TRBD1 (5 bases). In germline, CDR1 is SGHTA, CDR2 FQGNSA. V lost 0 bases and J 2 bases, leaving 10 bases between the germline ends. The CDR3 length is 15 residues. This CDR3 is CASSLATGTNTEAFF. The DNA for the CDR3 is TGTGCCAGCAGCTTAGCCACCGGGACTAACACTGAAGCTTTCTTT. Together with reference TRBV7-2 and TRBJ1-1, the CDR3 gives the full variable domain: GAGVSQSPSNKVTEKGKDVELRCDPISGHTALYWYRQSLGQGLEFLIYFQGNSAPDKSGLPSDRFSAERTGGSVSTLTIQRTQQEDSAVYLCASSLATGTNTEAFFGQGTRLTVV.

This clonotype has a handful of counts. V gene TRBV9 combines with J gene TRBJ2-3; tentatively, D is TRBD2 (6 bases). Trimming left V 0 bases short and J 2 bases short, with 13 bases between. This CDR3 has 16 amino acids. The V gene's germline CDR1 is SGDLS and CDR2 YYNGEE. CDR3 in amino acids: CASSVEPAGYTDTQYF. The CDR3 bases are TGTGCCAGCAGCGTAGAACCAGCGGGCTACACAGATACGCAGTATTTT.

This clonotype was detected a few times. V usage is TRBV29-1 and J usage is TRBJ2-7; 14 bases fit TRBD2. V lost 3 bases to trimming and J lost 3 bases; unmatched junction nucleotides: 1. This CDR3 has 14 residues. CDR1 is SQVTM and CDR2 is ANQGSEA in the germline V gene. The CDR3 here is CSVDGTSGGYEQYF. The CDR3 nucleotides read TGCAGCGTTGATGGGACTAGCGGGGGCTACGAGCAGTACTTC.

The chain combines TRBV28 with TRBJ2-7, with TRBD1 matching 9 bases. The V gene end was trimmed by 5 bases and the J gene end by 6 bases; junction bases not matched to a gene: 8. The CDR3 contains 14 residues. CDR1 and CDR2 from the germline V gene are MDHEN and SYDVKM. CDR3 sequence reads: CASSTTGGVGEQYF. The CDR3, as DNA: TGTGCCAGCAGTACGACAGGGGGAGTGGGCGAGCAGTACTTC. Looking up the rest from reference TRBV28 and TRBJ2-7 gives the full variable domain: DVKVTQSSRYLVKRTGEKVFLECVQDMDHENMFWYRQDPGLGLRLIYFSYDVKMKEKGDIPEGYSVSREKKERFSLILESASTNQTSMYLCASSTTGGVGEQYFGPGTRLTVT.

The chain couples TRBV2 to TRBJ1-6; D unresolved. Germline lookup yields CDR1 SNHLY and CDR2 FYNNEI. The V and J ends lost 1 base and 7 bases respectively, with 11 bases between them. This CDR3 contains 15 residues. The CDR3 here is CASSEDPGMNSPLHF. The CDR3 DNA is TGTGCCAGCAGTGAAGACCCGGGTATGAATTCACCCCTCCACTTT. Drawing the rest from reference TRBV2 and TRBJ1-6, the complete variable domain is EPEVTQTPSHQVTQMGQEVILRCVPISNHLYFYWYRQILGQKVEFLVSFYNNEISEKSEIFDDQFSVERPDGSNFTLKIRSTKLEDSAMYFCASSEDPGMNSPLHFGNGTRLTVT.

This clonotype was seen a few times. The chain recombines TRBV20-1 with TRBJ2-4; the D gene is possibly TRBD1 (6 bases). The CDR3 is 12 amino acids. The ends were cut back, 3 bases at V and 7 bases at J, with 10 bases in the middle. The germline CDR1 and CDR2 sequences are DFQATT and SNEGSKA (reference sequence). CDR3 nucleotides: TGCAGTGCTAGCACGCAGGGGAACATTCAGTACTTC. Encoded protein: CSASTQGNIQYF.

The V call is TRBV5-1, the J call TRBJ1-4; D is possibly TRBD1 (5 bases). The CDR3 is 16 residues long. With 3 bases removed from V and 2 bases from J, the gap between germline ends came to 14 bases. Per germline, CDR1 SGHRS and CDR2 YFSETQ. The CDR3 region has the DNA TGCGCCAGCAGCTACCAAGGACGGGGCACTAATGAAAAACTGTTTTTT. This gives the protein CASSYQGRGTNEKLFF.

The rearrangement uses TRBV20-1 and TRBJ2-5; D is possibly TRBD1 (5 bases). The CDR3 contains 14 residues. Looked up from germline, CDR1 is DFQATT and CDR2 is SNEGSKA (reference sequence). V lost 5 bases and J lost 1, with 14 bases in between. CDR3: CSAGATGRQETQYF. The CDR3 nucleotides are TGCAGTGCTGGGGCAACCGGACGCCAAGAGACCCAGTACTTC.

This chain links TRBV20-1 with TRBJ2-1; unclear D gene. The ends were cut back, 6 bases at V and 11 bases at J, with 8 bases in the middle. The CDR3 has 9 amino acids. Germline lookup yields CDR1 DFQATT and CDR2 SNEGSKA (reference sequence). The CDR3 DNA reads as TGCAGTGCCACAGCTAAGCAGTTCTTC. This translates into CSATAKQFF.

The rearrangement links TRBV2 to TRBJ2-1; 9 positions agree with TRBD2. Looked up from germline, CDR1 is SNHLY and CDR2 is FYNNEI. The trim removed 6 bases at V and 9 bases at J, leaving 9 bases unmatched. The CDR3 has 14 residues. The CDR3 region is CASSRWTSVGEQFF. DNA for the CDR3: TGTGCCAGCAGCAGATGGACTAGCGTCGGTGAGCAGTTCTTC.

This clonotype came up many times. The chain recombines TRBV20-1 with TRBJ2-5; TRBD2 is a possible D gene (5 bases). Germline V CDR1 and CDR2: DFQATT, SNEGSKA (reference sequence). The CDR3 contains 12 residues. Trimming cost V 3 bases and J 0 bases, with 5 bases left between them. In DNA form, the CDR3 reads TGCAGTGCTAGGGGAGACCAAGAGACCCAGTACTTC. Encoded protein: CSARGDQETQYF.

The rearrangement joins TRBV12-5 to TRBJ1-1; D not resolved. This CDR3 comprises 14 residues. Trimming cost V 1 base and J 5 bases, with 11 bases left between them. Germline-derived CDR1 and CDR2 are LGHNT and FRNRAP. CDR3 in amino acids: CASGLGTPGTEAFF. CDR3 DNA sequence: TGTGCTAGTGGTTTGGGCACCCCGGGGACTGAAGCTTTCTTT.

This rearrangement joins TRBV5-1 to TRBJ1-6; 7 bases are a match to TRBD1. V shed 5 bases and J 8 bases; nucleotides not matched to a gene: 13. Germline CDR1 is SGHRS and CDR2 is YFSETQ. The length of the CDR3 is 16 residues. The CDR3 coding sequence is TGCGCCAGCAGTCACGGACAGGCCGGAGGGGATTCACCCCTCCACTTT. It translates to CASSHGQAGGDSPLHF.

This chain joins TRBV5-1 and TRBJ2-5; possibly TRBD2 for D (5 bases). The V end lost 0 bases, the J end lost 13 bases, and 19 bases lay between the germline ends. CDR1 SGHRS and CDR2 YFSETQ come from the germline V gene. This CDR3 is 14 amino acids long. DNA for the CDR3: TGCGCCAGCAGCTTGGGGCTAGCCACGAATGAGTGGTACTTC. This codes for CASSLGLATNEWYF.

The chain couples TRBV6-2 or TRBV6-3 to TRBJ2-5; TRBD1 matches at 7 bases. The end of the DNA fits TRBJ2-7 better, so the J call may be wrong. This CDR3 comprises 16 residues. Germline V gene lookup returns CDR1 MNHEY and CDR2 SVGEGT. The CDR3 sequence: CASSWGFTGDPYEQYF. CDR3 sequence (DNA): TGTGCCAGCAGTTGGGGATTTACAGGGGACCCCTACGAGCAGTACTTC.

The J gene is TRBJ1-5, the V gene TRBV7-9, with 9 positions matching TRBD1. Germline V CDR1 and CDR2: SEHNR, FQNEAQ (reference sequence). CDR3 length: 15 residues. Germline trimming cut 5 bases from V and 5 bases from J; bases unmatched to any gene: 7. CDR3 in amino acids: CASSKTGGEDQPQHF. In DNA form, the CDR3 reads TGTGCCAGCAGCAAAACAGGGGGCGAAGATCAGCCCCAGCATTTT.

This clonotype is a singleton in its sample. The V gene is TRBV3-1, the J gene TRBJ2-1, with 9 bases lining up with TRBD1. The CDR3 runs to 12 residues. The trim removed 7 bases at V and 10 bases at J, leaving 5 bases unmatched. In germline, CDR1 is LGHDT, CDR2 YNNKEL (reference sequence). CDR3 sequence (DNA): TGTGCCAGCACCGGACAGGGGAACGAGCAGTTCTTC. This codes for CASTGQGNEQFF.

This chain connects TRBV4-3 to TRBJ1-4; D unresolved. This CDR3 spans 15 amino acids. Per the germline V gene, CDR1 is LGHNA and CDR2 is YSLEER. With 0 bases removed from V and 8 bases from J, the gap between germline ends came to 13 bases. The DNA for the CDR3 is TGCGCCAGCAGCCAAGATCTCCGGCAAAAGGAAAAACTGTTTTTT. Encoded protein: CASSQDLRQKEKLFF.

V usage is TRBV2 and J usage is TRBJ2-2; tentatively, D is TRBD2 (6 bases). Germline V gives CDR1 SNHLY, CDR2 FYNNEI. Trimming removed 5 bases at V and 6 bases at J, with 7 bases between. The CDR3 is 12 residues long. As DNA, the CDR3 is TGTGCCAGCAGTCGGGACTCCGGGGAGCTGTTTTTT. It specifies CASSRDSGELFF.

This clonotype has only a few counts. The chain has TRBV25-1 and TRBJ2-1; 11 positions agree with TRBD2. The ends lost 3 bases at V and 15 bases at J; junction bases unmatched: 4. The CDR3 length is 12 residues. Looked up from germline, CDR1 is MGHDK and CDR2 is SYGVNS. The CDR3 coding sequence is TGTGCCAGCAGTGAGACTAGCGGGGTCCGGTTCTTC. Amino acids: CASSETSGVRFF. Filled out from reference TRBV25-1 and TRBJ2-1, the complete variable domain reads EADIYQTPRYLVIGTGKKITLECSQTMGHDKMYWYQQDPGMELHLIHYSYGVNSTEKGDLSSESTVSRIRTEHFPLTLESARPSHTSQYLCASSETSGVRFFGPGTRLTVL.

This clonotype was counted a few times. This sequence joins TRBV28 and TRBJ2-1; D might be TRBD2 (5 bases). CDR3 size: 14 residues. CDR1 is MDHEN and CDR2 is SYDVKM in the germline V gene. The V and J ends lost 4 bases and 4 bases respectively, with 11 bases between them. In DNA form, the CDR3 reads TGTGCCAGCAGTTCCCCGGGAAAGTACAATGAGCAGTTCTTC. Translating gives CASSSPGKYNEQFF.

This clonotype is a singleton in its sample. The chain recombines TRBV5-1 with TRBJ2-7; maybe TRBD1 (5 bases). V was cut by 0 bases and J by 2 bases, with 12 bases left in between. Germline V CDR1 and CDR2: SGHRS, YFSETQ. This CDR3 is 15 amino acids long. CDR3 DNA: TGCGCCAGCAGCTTGGACAGGCCGAACCCCTACGAGCAGTACTTC. Translated: CASSLDRPNPYEQYF. The full variable domain, in which reference TRBV5-1 and TRBJ2-7 provide the parts outside the CDR3, is KAGVTQTPRYLIKTRGQQVTLSCSPISGHRSVSWYQQTPGQGLQFLFEYFSETQRNKGNFPGRFSGRQFSNSRSEMNVSTLELGDSALYLCASSLDRPNPYEQYFGPGTRLTVT.

This chain connects TRBV28 to TRBJ2-5; 9 nucleotides align to TRBD2. The length of the CDR3 is 13 residues. Trimming at V came to 10 bases and at J to 5 bases, leaving 8 bases not matched to a gene. The V gene's germline CDR1 is MDHEN and CDR2 SYDVKM. The CDR3 nucleotides read TGTGCCACGTGGCGGGAGGGCCGGGAGACCCAGTACTTC. Translation gives CATWREGRETQYF.

The V call is TRBV19, the J call TRBJ1-4; D is unclear. V lost 3 bases to trimming and J lost 5 bases, with 16 bases between them. Germline loops: CDR1 LNHDA, CDR2 SQIVND (reference sequence). This CDR3 comprises 16 residues. In DNA form, the CDR3 reads TGTGCCAGTAGTATTGGCCGTACCATTTTCAATGAAAAACTGTTTTTT. Translating it yields CASSIGRTIFNEKLFF.

This clonotype appeared a few times. The V call is TRBV25-1, the J call TRBJ2-1, with TRBD2 identical over 12 bases. The J call may be in error: the DNA end matches TRBJ2-5 better. The CDR3 is 13 residues long. Germline lookup yields CDR1 MGHDK and CDR2 SYGVNS. The CDR3, as DNA: TGTGCCACCGGACTAGCGGGGCGAGAGACCCAGTACTTC. Translated: CATGLAGRETQYF.